These T cell receptor beta chains were read from a single sample in a study of T-cell memory formation after mild COVID-19. TCRdb analysed the 5' RACE reads with MiXCR anew, one entry per CDR3 protein. This sample has 400,000 to 550,000 distinct CDR3 sequences, with roughly 23% found just once. The sequenced material came from PBMCs or a T cell subset sorted from them (not recorded which). The receptors were gathered from an adult woman who had mild COVID-19 (a few samples of this study predate the infection). Cell type and time point are not known. Each CDR3 is given without its conserved first and last residue. Fields, in order: D gene, V gene, CDR3 protein. D genes are given only for firm matches.

D: TRBD1; V: TRBV7-9; CDR3: ASSRGTGYNEQF
D: NA; V: TRBV2; CDR3: ASSPRRVLSTDTQY
D: NA; V: TRBV3-1; CDR3: ASSQIVGEQY
D: NA; V: TRBV30; CDR3: ATGQSAAF
D: NA; V: TRBV5-1; CDR3: ASSLEGPRAYNEQF
D: TRBD1; V: TRBV7-9; CDR3: ASSLGGTVRNSPLH
D: TRBD1; V: TRBV3-1; CDR3: ASSRGQGWDNEQF
D: NA; V: TRBV12-3/TRBV12-4; CDR3: ASSLRDYQPQH
D: NA; V: TRBV4-2; CDR3: ASSQETESTDTQY
D: NA; V: TRBV6-5; CDR3: ASSYSIWQSYEQY
D: TRBD1; V: TRBV7-3; CDR3: ASSLLVTGGPRELF
D: TRBD2; V: TRBV15; CDR3: ATSRPSGGAHEQY
D: NA; V: TRBV7-9; CDR3: ASSFAGSPYEQY
D: NA; V: TRBV28; CDR3: ASDSYAQY
D: TRBD2; V: TRBV18; CDR3: ASSPLLAGGYNEQF
D: NA; V: TRBV6-5; CDR3: ASSYLRGETQY
D: TRBD2; V: TRBV6-5; CDR3: ASRFLAGDNEQF
D: TRBD2; V: TRBV7-8; CDR3: ASSRTSGVETQY
D: NA; V: TRBV4-1; CDR3: ASSQDRGQPQH
D: NA; V: TRBV7-2; CDR3: ASTRQASTGELF
D: TRBD1; V: TRBV10-3; CDR3: AIRPGQGPYEQY
D: TRBD2; V: TRBV5-1; CDR3: ASRAQGGLAADTQY
D: TRBD2; V: TRBV7-9; CDR3: ASSMGTSPYEQY
D: NA; V: TRBV29-1; CDR3: SVEGPTNTGELF
D: TRBD1; V: TRBV4-3; CDR3: ASSQPGQAQETQY
D: TRBD2; V: TRBV7-3; CDR3: ASSSRGGPQY
D: TRBD2; V: TRBV14; CDR3: ASTRIAGVPDEQF
D: NA; V: TRBV3-1; CDR3: ASSHWGREQF
D: TRBD1; V: TRBV29-1; CDR3: SVGWQGANTGELF
D: TRBD2; V: TRBV30; CDR3: AWSVLAGVTQY
D: NA; V: TRBV5-4; CDR3: ASSPNSYTEQF
D: NA; V: TRBV7-9; CDR3: ASSLEGLEQF
D: NA; V: TRBV4-1; CDR3: ASSQDPGQGYDEQY
D: NA; V: TRBV7-9; CDR3: ASRSTAPNTEAF
D: TRBD2; V: TRBV7-9; CDR3: ASSRESGTKETQY
D: TRBD1; V: TRBV20-1; CDR3: SAKWTGAQETQY
D: TRBD1; V: TRBV18; CDR3: ASSSGQGMDIQY
D: NA; V: TRBV7-8; CDR3: ASSPFRTSSTDTQY
D: NA; V: TRBV24-1; CDR3: ATSAGYNEQF
D: NA; V: TRBV4-3; CDR3: ASSQVPGSGNGYT
D: TRBD2; V: TRBV12-3/TRBV12-4; CDR3: ASSLGTSLGETQY
D: TRBD2; V: TRBV12-3/TRBV12-4; CDR3: ASSLSRMGGYEQY
D: TRBD2; V: TRBV7-6; CDR3: ASRRGGLTDTQY
D: NA; V: TRBV9; CDR3: ASSEQFLPGYGYT
D: TRBD1; V: TRBV5-1; CDR3: ASSLGQGMDEQY
D: NA; V: TRBV14; CDR3: ASSPAPQANYGYT
D: NA; V: TRBV5-1; CDR3: ASSLEGYYEQY
D: NA; V: TRBV6-2/TRBV6-3; CDR3: ASSSPGRLTDTQY
D: NA; V: TRBV12-3/TRBV12-4; CDR3: ASRDSVLGSQY
D: NA; V: TRBV7-2; CDR3: ASSATGRYQPQH
D: TRBD1; V: TRBV18; CDR3: ASSLLPGQGDADTQY
D: NA; V: TRBV12-3/TRBV12-4; CDR3: ASSPRGSSTDTQY
D: NA; V: TRBV11-2; CDR3: ASSLDPSAGTEAF
D: NA; V: TRBV4-2; CDR3: ASSLERGASGELF
D: TRBD2; V: TRBV5-1; CDR3: ASSSVGLAGLGSYNEQF
D: NA; V: TRBV5-5; CDR3: ATGDEQF
D: TRBD2; V: TRBV29-1; CDR3: SVPGREGGEQF
D: TRBD1; V: TRBV10-3; CDR3: AISGGQGDSAYNEQF
D: NA; V: TRBV2; CDR3: ASSRDSTDTQY
D: NA; V: TRBV20-1; CDR3: SARDYVQSGNTIY